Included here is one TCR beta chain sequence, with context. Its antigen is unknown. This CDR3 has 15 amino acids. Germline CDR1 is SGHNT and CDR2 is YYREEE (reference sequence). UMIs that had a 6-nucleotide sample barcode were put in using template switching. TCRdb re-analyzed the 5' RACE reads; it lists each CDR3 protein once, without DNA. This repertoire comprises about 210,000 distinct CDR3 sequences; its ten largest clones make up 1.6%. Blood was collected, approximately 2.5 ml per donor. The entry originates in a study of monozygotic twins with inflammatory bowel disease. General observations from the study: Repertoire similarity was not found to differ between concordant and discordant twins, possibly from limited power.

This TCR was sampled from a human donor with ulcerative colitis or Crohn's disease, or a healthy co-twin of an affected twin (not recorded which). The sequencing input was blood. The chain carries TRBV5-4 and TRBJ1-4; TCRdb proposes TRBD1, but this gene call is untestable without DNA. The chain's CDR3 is CASSNRDRGGEKLFF.